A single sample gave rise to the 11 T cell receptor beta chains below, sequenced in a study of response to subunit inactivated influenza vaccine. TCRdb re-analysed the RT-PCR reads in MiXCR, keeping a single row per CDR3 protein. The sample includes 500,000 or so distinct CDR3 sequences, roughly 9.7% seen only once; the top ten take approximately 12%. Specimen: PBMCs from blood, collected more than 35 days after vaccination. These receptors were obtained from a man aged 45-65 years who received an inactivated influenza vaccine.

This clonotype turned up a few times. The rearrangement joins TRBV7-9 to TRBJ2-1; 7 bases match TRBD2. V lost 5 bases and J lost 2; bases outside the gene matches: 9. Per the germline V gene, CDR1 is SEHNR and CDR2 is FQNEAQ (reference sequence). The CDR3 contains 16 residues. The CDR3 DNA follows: TGTGCCAGCAGCCAGAGGGCTAGCGGACCCTACAATGAGCAGTTCTTC. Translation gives CASSQRASGPYNEQFF. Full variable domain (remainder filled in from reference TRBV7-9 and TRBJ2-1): DTGVSQNPRHKITKRGQNVTFRCDPISEHNRLYWYRQTLGQGPEFLTYFQNEAQLEKSRLLSDRFSAERPKGSFSTLEIQRTEQGDSAMYLCASSQRASGPYNEQFFGPGTRLTVL.

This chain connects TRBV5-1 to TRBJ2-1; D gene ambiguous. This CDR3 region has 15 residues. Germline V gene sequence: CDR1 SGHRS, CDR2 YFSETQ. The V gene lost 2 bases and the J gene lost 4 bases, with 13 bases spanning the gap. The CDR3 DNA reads TGCGCCAGCAGCTTCAGCCGCCCTACTTACAATGAGCAGTTCTTC. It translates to CASSFSRPTYNEQFF.

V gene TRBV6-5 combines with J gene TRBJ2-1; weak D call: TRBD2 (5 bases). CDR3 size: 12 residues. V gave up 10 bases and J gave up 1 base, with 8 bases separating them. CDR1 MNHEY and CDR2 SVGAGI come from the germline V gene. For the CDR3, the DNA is TGTGCCACTACTAGTTCCTACAATGAGCAGTTCTTC. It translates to CATTSSYNEQFF.

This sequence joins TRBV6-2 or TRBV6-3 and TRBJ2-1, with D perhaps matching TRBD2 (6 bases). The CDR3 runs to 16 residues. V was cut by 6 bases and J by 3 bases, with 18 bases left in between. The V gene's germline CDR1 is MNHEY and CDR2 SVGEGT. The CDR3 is CASRRETAGHYNEQFF. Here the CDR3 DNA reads TGTGCCAGCAGACGCGAAACGGCGGGGCACTACAATGAGCAGTTCTTC.

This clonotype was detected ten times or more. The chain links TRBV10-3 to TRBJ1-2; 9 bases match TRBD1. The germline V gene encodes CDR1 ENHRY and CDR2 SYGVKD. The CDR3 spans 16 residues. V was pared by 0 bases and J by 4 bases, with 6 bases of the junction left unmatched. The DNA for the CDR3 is TGTGCCATCAGTGAGTCCCATGACAGGGGGGTCTATGGCTACACCTTC. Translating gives CAISESHDRGVYGYTF.

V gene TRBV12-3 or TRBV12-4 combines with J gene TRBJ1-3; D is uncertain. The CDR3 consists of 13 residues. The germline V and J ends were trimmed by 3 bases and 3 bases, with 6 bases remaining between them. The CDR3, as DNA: TGTGCCAGCAGTTTCGAAGTTGGAAACACCATATATTTT. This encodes CASSFEVGNTIYF.

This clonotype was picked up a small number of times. CDR3 sequence reads: CASSQVYRGAKLFF. For the CDR3, the DNA is TGCGCCAGCAGCCAAGTATACAGAGGGGCCAAACTGTTTTTT. The V and J genes are TRBV4-1 and TRBJ1-4; possible D gene TRBD1, 5 bases. In germline, CDR1 is MGHRA, CDR2 YSYEKL. V lost 1 base, J lost 11 bases, and 14 bases lay in between. This CDR3 region has 14 residues.

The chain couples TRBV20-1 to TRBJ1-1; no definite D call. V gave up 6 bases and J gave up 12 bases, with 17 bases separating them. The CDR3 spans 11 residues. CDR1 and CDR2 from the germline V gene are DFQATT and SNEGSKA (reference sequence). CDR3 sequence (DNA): TGCAGTGCACCGAACACGTTAAAAACTTTCTTT. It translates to CSAPNTLKTFF.

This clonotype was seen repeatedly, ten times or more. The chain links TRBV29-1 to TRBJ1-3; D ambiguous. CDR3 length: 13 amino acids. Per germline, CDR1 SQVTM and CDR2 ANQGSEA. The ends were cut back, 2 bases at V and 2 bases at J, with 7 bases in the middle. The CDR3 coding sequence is TGCAGCGTTGAAAGGTTCACTGGAAACACCATATATTTT. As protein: CSVERFTGNTIYF.

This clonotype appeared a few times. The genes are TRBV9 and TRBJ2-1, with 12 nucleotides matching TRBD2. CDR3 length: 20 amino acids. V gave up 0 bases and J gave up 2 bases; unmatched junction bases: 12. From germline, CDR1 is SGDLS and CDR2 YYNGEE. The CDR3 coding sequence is TGTGCCAGCAGCGTAGATCCGACTAGCGGGAGCCTAGGACCCTACAATGAGCAGTTCTTC. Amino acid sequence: CASSVDPTSGSLGPYNEQFF.

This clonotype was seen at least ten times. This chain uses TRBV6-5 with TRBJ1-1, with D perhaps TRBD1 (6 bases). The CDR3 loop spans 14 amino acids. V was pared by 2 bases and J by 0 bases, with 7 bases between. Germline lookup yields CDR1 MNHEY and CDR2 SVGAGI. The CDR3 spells CASSYDRMNTEAFF. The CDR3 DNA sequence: TGTGCCAGCAGTTACGACAGGATGAACACTGAAGCTTTCTTT.